The present entry profiles one T cell receptor beta chain with its context. This CDR3 is 15 amino acids long. The junction had 7 bases not matched to a gene; V was cut back by 5 bases and J by 5 bases. Germline V gene sequence: CDR1 LNHDA, CDR2 SQIVND (reference sequence). This entry belongs to a study of OX40 agonist ivuxolimab in advanced cancers. As for the study in general: As their treatment, patients were administered ivuxolimab, an agonistic anti-OX40 (CD134) antibody. Hepatocellular carcinoma, melanoma, renal cell or head and neck cancer occurred in dose-escalation patients.

The study sampled blood at baseline, cycle 4 day 1, and cycle 7 day 1. The assay was immunoSEQ multiplex PCR, and TCRdb's table has in-frame clones only and misses some. Here the sample spans some 100,000 clones, approximately 80% being singletons. This receptor was taken from an adult with an advanced solid tumor such as melanoma, head and neck, liver or kidney cancer. This sequence joins TRBV19 and TRBJ2-5; 11 bases agree with TRBD1. Here the sequenced sample was CD4+ or CD8+ T cells sorted from blood, taken in a trial of the OX40 agonist ivuxolimab. The CDR3 loop reads CASSSGQGAVETQYF. The CDR3 DNA reads TGTGCCAGTAGTTCCGGACAGGGGGCGGTTGAGACCCAGTACTTC.